This TCR beta chain was sequenced during a study of long-term antiretroviral therapy in people with HIV. The CDR3 is made up of 12 amino acids. The J segment lost 5 bases and the V segment lost 7 bases, leaving 3 bases of the junction unmatched. CDR1 and CDR2 (germline): GTSNPN, SVGIG (reference sequence). Sequencing relied on immunoSEQ assay v3.0, run at survey level. Sequencing efforts were directed toward about 35,000-55,000 T-cell genomes per sample. Some clones are missing from TCRdb's copy, which holds only in-frame ones; the method was immunoSEQ multiplex PCR. Counted here are roughly 18,000 clones, 78% occurring once; the ten biggest clones make up roughly an eighth. Ahead of DNA extraction, samples held about 1-10 million cryopreserved PBMC each.

Specimen: unsorted PBMCs, collected 0.3 years after starting antiretroviral therapy. The gene calls are TRBV30 and TRBJ2-3; the match to TRBD1 covers 10 bases. This receptor was obtained from a woman in her 50s with HIV. This CDR3 is CALGQGGDTQYF. CDR3 coding DNA: TGTGCCTTAGGACAGGGGGGAGATACGCAGTATTTT.